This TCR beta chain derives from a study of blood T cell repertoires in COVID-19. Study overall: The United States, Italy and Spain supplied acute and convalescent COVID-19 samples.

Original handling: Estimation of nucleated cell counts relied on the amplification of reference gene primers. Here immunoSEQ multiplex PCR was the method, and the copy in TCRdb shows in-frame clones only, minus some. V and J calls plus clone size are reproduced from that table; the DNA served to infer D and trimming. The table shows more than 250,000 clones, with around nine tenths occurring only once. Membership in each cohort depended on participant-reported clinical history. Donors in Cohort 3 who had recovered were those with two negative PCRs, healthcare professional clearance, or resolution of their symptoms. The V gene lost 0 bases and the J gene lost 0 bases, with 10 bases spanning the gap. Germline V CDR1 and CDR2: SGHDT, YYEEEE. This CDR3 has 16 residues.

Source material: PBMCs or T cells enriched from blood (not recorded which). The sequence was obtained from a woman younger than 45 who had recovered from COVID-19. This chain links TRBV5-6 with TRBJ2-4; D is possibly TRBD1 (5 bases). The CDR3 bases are TGTGCCAGCAGCTTGGACAGGTTGATAGCCAAAAACATTCAGTACTTC. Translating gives CASSLDRLIAKNIQYF.